The source of this T cell receptor beta chain is a study of technical replicates of blood from a few donors. This table comes from immunoSEQ multiplex PCR, and its TCRdb copy is limited to in-frame clones, with some not included. The sample lists 55,000 to 85,000 clones; 95% to 98% were seen once. Trimming cost V 5 bases and J 2 bases, with 13 bases left between them. Germline CDR1 reads SGHTA; CDR2 reads FQGNSA. The CDR3 runs 14 residues. The TCR was taken from a human donor in good health. The sequencing sample was made of T cells isolated from PBMCs. The chain recombines TRBV7-2 with TRBJ2-7, with TRBD2 as a possible D gene (7 bases). The DNA for the CDR3 is TGTGCCAGCAGCCCTAGGGGGGGGACCTACGAGCAGTACTTC. Translating gives CASSPRGGTYEQYF.